These 17 T cell receptor beta chains came from one sample sequenced in a study of T cell repertoires in cytomegalovirus infection. Antigens for these TCRs are unknown. TCRdb ran MiXCR on the reads and lists one entry per CDR3 protein. The repertoire consists of hundreds of thousands of distinct CDR3 sequences, with approximately 42% occurring once and the leading ten covering about 41%. Sequences were derived from cultured PBMCs, sampled from culture after CMV antigen stimulation. The receptors originated from a human donor in good health (CMV status not recorded). Some clones in this sample may be carry-over from other donors' samples.

This clonotype came up a few times. The V and J genes are TRBV2 and TRBJ2-7; D gene unclear. Germline V gives CDR1 SNHLY, CDR2 FYNNEI. The CDR3 sequence is 15 residues long. V lost 4 bases to trimming and J lost 0 bases, with 13 bases between them. Here the CDR3 DNA reads TGTGCCAGCAGTGGGACCGACGAGAGCTCCTACGAGCAGTACTTC. This gives the protein CASSGTDESSYEQYF.

The gene calls are TRBV20-1 and TRBJ1-6; a possible D gene is TRBD1 (5 bases). Trimming removed 0 bases at V and 3 bases at J, with 9 bases between. The CDR3 covers 15 residues. CDR1 is DFQATT and CDR2 is SNEGSKA in the germline V gene (reference sequence). CDR3 amino acids: CSARDLGHYNSPLHF. The CDR3 DNA follows: TGCAGTGCTAGAGATCTAGGACACTATAATTCACCCCTCCACTTT.

The genes are TRBV6-1 and TRBJ2-6, with 9 positions matching TRBD2. The CDR3 length is 18 residues. Germline V CDR1 and CDR2: MNHNS, SASEGT. Trimming at V came to 4 bases and at J to 0 bases, leaving 7 bases not matched to a gene. The CDR3 coding sequence is TGTGCCAGCAGTGGAGAGACTAGCGGACCCTCTGGGGCCAACGTCCTGACTTTC. This encodes CASSGETSGPSGANVLTF.

The chain carries TRBV7-2 and TRBJ2-1; 9 bases fit TRBD2. V dropped 3 bases and J dropped 4; count of bases not matched to a gene: 4. This CDR3 is 15 amino acids long. Germline V gives CDR1 SGHTA, CDR2 FQGNSA. The CDR3 DNA reads TGTGCCAGCAGCTTGGCTAGCGGGACTTACAATGAGCAGTTCTTC. This codes for CASSLASGTYNEQFF.

The chain has TRBV20-1 and TRBJ2-2, with D uncertain. This CDR3 has 13 amino acids. Germline lookup yields CDR1 DFQATT and CDR2 SNEGSKA (reference sequence). V lost 6 bases to trimming and J lost 7 bases, with 15 bases between them. This chain's CDR3 is CSAMKGPSGELFF. The CDR3 coding sequence is TGCAGTGCCATGAAAGGGCCGAGCGGGGAGCTGTTTTTT.

The chain uses TRBV12-3 or TRBV12-4 and TRBJ1-1; 9 nucleotides line up with TRBD1. The CDR3 loop spans 15 amino acids. With 6 bases clipped from V and 4 bases from J, the junction kept 9 bases outside the gene matches. The CDR3: CASSPMTGGITEAFF. In DNA form, the CDR3 reads TGTGCCAGCAGCCCTATGACAGGGGGTATCACTGAAGCTTTCTTT.

The chain joins TRBV11-2 to TRBJ1-4, with D unresolved. There are 16 residues in the CDR3. The V end lost 0 bases, the J end lost 0 bases, and 8 bases lay between the germline ends. The V gene's germline CDR1 is SGHAT and CDR2 FQNNGV. CDR3 coding DNA: TGTGCCAGCAGCTTAGAAGTCGCAGCAACTAATGAAAAACTGTTTTTT. This translates into CASSLEVAATNEKLFF. The full variable domain, its missing parts supplied by reference TRBV11-2 and TRBJ1-4, is EAGVAQSPRYKIIEKRQSVAFWCNPISGHATLYWYQQILGQGPKLLIQFQNNGVVDDSQLPKDRFSAERLKGVDSTLKIQPAKLEDSAVYLCASSLEVAATNEKLFFGSGTQLSVL.

This clonotype occurred a few times. The rearrangement uses TRBV7-9 and TRBJ2-1; no clear D gene. Looked up from germline, CDR1 is SEHNR and CDR2 is FQNEAQ (reference sequence). This CDR3 has 11 residues. Between the trimmed V and J ends, which lost 4 bases and 8 bases, there was a span of 6 bases. The chain's CDR3 is CASSSDDEQFF. DNA for the CDR3: TGTGCCAGCAGCTCCGACGATGAGCAGTTCTTC. The whole variable domain, remainder taken from reference TRBV7-9 and TRBJ2-1, is DTGVSQNPRHKITKRGQNVTFRCDPISEHNRLYWYRQTLGQGPEFLTYFQNEAQLEKSRLLSDRFSAERPKGSFSTLEIQRTEQGDSAMYLCASSSDDEQFFGPGTRLTVL.

The V gene is TRBV27, the J gene TRBJ1-3; 7 bases align to TRBD1. The CDR3 has 12 amino acids. Germline trimming cut 8 bases from V and 6 bases from J; bases unmatched to any gene: 4. The germline V gene has CDR1 MNHEY and CDR2 SMNVEV (reference sequence). CDR3 residues: CASGDRENTIYF. The CDR3, as DNA: TGTGCCAGCGGAGACAGGGAAAACACCATATATTTT.

This clonotype has only a few counts. The gene calls are TRBV5-5 and TRBJ2-3; 8 nucleotides match TRBD2. CDR1 is SGHKS and CDR2 is YYEKEE in the germline V gene (reference sequence). The CDR3 is 15 amino acids. With V trimmed by 6 bases and J by 2 bases, 8 bases remained unmatched. In DNA, the CDR3 is TGTGCCAGCACCTTATGGCGGGGGGCCACAGATACGCAGTATTTT. It specifies CASTLWRGATDTQYF.

The chain joins TRBV7-2 to TRBJ1-5, with a possible D match to TRBD1 (6 bases). V was trimmed by 8 bases and J by 6 bases, leaving 14 bases between them. The CDR3 extends over 13 amino acids. Germline V gene lookup returns CDR1 SGHTA and CDR2 FQGNSA. Here the CDR3 DNA reads TGTGCCAGCTCTCATGGGGGCGGTCAGCCCCAGCATTTT. This codes for CASSHGGGQPQHF.

This clonotype was recorded a few times. The genes are TRBV6-2 or TRBV6-3 and TRBJ2-1, with TRBD2 identical over 8 bases. CDR3 size: 14 residues. Germline CDR1 is MNHEY and CDR2 is SVGEGT. V was clipped by 7 bases and J by 6 bases; unmatched bases: 8. This CDR3 reads CASTTGGPRNEQFF. In nucleotides, the CDR3 is TGTGCCAGCACTACGGGAGGGCCGCGCAATGAGCAGTTCTTC.

The V and J genes are TRBV5-1 and TRBJ1-1; 7 bases line up with TRBD1. This CDR3 spans 14 amino acids. From germline, CDR1 is SGHRS and CDR2 YFSETQ. V lost 3 bases to trimming and J lost 0 bases; unmatched junction nucleotides: 2. CDR3 in amino acids: CASSSDRLNTEAFF. The CDR3 bases are TGCGCCAGCAGCTCGGACAGGTTGAACACTGAAGCTTTCTTT.

This clonotype was observed a handful of times. This chain joins TRBV7-9 and TRBJ2-1, with D unresolved. CDR1 is SEHNR, CDR2 FQNEAQ, per germline (reference sequence). Trimming shortened V by 1 base and J by 4 bases, and 11 bases separated the two germline ends. This CDR3 is 15 amino acids long. CDR3 nucleotide sequence: TGTGCCAGCAGCTTAGGGACCCGAGAGTACAATGAGCAGTTCTTC. Translation gives CASSLGTREYNEQFF.

The chain has TRBV7-2 and TRBJ2-1, with 7 nucleotides matching TRBD1. Germline trimming cut 2 bases from V and 3 bases from J; bases unmatched to any gene: 4. CDR1 is SGHTA and CDR2 is FQGNSA in the germline V gene. The length of the CDR3 is 15 residues. This CDR3 reads CASSLMPGGYNEQFF. Written as DNA, the CDR3 is TGTGCCAGCAGCTTAATGCCAGGGGGCTACAATGAGCAGTTCTTC.

This clonotype was counted a few times. The chain employs TRBV7-8 and TRBJ2-5; TRBD2 matches at 14 bases. The germline V gene has CDR1 SGHVS and CDR2 FQNEAQ. After removal of 5 bases from V and 5 bases from J, the junction contained 4 bases not matched to a gene. This CDR3 has 15 residues. The CDR3: CASSRTSGRTETQYF. The DNA for the CDR3 is TGTGCCAGCAGCCGGACTAGCGGGAGGACGGAGACCCAGTACTTC.

The chain is built from TRBV7-8 and TRBJ2-7, with TRBD2 as a possible D gene (6 bases). Per germline, CDR1 SGHVS and CDR2 FQNEAQ. This CDR3 comprises 13 residues. V was trimmed by 6 bases and J by 6 bases, leaving 15 bases between them. CDR3 sequence reads: CASSYSGGLEQYF. The CDR3 DNA reads as TGTGCCAGCAGTTACTCCGGGGGTCTCGAGCAGTACTTC.